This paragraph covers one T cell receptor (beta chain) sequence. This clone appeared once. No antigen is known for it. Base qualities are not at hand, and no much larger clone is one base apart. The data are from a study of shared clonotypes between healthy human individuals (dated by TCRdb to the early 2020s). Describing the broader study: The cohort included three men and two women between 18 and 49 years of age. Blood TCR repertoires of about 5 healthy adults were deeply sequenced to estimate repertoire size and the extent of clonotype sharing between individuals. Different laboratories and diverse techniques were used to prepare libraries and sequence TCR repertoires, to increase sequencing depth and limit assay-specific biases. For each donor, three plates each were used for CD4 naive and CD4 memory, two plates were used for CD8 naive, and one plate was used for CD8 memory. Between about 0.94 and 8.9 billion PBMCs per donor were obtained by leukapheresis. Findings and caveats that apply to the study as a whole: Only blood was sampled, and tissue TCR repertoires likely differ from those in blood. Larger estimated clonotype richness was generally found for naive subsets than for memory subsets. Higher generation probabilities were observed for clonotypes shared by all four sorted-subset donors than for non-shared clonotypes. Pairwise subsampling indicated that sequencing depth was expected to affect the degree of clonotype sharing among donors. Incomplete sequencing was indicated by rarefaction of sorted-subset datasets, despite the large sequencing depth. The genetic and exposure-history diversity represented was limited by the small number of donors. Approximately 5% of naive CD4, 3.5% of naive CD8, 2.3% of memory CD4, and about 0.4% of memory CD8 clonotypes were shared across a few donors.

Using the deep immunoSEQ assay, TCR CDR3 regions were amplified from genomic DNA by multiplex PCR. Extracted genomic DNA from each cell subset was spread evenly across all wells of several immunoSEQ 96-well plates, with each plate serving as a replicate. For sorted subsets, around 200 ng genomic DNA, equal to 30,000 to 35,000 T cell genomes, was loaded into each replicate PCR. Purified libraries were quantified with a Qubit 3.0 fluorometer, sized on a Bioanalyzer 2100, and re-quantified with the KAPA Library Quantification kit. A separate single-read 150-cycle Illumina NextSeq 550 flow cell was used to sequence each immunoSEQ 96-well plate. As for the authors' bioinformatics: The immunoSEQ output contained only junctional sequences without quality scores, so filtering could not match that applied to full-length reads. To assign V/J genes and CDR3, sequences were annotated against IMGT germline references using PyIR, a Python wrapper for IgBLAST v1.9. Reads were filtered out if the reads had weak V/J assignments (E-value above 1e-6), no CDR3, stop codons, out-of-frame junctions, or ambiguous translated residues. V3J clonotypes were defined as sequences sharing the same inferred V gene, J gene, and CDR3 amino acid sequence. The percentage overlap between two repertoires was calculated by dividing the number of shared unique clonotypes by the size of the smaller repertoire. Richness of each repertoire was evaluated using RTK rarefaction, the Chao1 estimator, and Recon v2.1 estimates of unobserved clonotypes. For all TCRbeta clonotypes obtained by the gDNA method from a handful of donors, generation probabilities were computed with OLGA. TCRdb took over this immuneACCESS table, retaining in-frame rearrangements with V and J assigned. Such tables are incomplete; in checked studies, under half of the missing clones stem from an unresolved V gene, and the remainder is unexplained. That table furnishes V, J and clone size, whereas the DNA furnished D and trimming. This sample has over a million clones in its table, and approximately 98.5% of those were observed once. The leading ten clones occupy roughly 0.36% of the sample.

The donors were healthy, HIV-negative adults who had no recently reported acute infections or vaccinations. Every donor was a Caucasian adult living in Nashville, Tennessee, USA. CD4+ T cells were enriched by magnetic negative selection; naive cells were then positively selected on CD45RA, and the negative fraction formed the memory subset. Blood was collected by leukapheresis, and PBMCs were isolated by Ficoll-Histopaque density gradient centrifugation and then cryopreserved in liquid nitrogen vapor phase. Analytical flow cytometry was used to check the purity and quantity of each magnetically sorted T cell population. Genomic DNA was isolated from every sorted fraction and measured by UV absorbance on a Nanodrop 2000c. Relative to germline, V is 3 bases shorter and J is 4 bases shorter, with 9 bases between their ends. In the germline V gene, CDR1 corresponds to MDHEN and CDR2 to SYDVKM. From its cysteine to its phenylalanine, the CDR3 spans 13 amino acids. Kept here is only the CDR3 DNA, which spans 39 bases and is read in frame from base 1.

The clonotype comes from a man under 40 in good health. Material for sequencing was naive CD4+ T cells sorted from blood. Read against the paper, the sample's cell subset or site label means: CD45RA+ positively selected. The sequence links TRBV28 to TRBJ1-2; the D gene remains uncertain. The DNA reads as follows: TGTGCCAGCAGTTTGAGGGCAAGCTATGGCTACACCTTC. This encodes CASSLRASYGYTF.